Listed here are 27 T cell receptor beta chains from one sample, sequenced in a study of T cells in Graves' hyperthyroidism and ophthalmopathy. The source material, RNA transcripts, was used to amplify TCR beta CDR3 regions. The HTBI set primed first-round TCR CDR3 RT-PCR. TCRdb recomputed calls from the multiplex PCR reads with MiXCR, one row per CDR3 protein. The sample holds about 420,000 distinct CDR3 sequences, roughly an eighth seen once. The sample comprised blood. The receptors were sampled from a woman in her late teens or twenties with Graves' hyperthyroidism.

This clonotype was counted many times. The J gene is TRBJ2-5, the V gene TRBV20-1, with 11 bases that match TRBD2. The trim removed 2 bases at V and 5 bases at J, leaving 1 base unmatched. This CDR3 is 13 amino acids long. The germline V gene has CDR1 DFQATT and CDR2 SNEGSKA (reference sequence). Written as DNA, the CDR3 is TGCAGTGCTAGACCTAGCGGGAGGGAGACCCAGTACTTC. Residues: CSARPSGRETQYF.

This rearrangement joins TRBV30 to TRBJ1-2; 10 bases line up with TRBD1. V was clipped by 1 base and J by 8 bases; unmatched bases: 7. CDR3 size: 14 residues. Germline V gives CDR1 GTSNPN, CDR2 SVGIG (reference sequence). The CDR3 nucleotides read TGTGCCTGGAGTGCGGACAGGGGGGCGCAAGGCTACACCTTC. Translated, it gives CAWSADRGAQGYTF.

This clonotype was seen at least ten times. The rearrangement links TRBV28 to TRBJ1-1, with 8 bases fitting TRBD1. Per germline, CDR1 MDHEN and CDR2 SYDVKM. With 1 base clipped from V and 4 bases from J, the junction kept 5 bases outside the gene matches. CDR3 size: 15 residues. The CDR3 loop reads CASSLSAGGITEAFF. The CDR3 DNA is TGTGCCAGCAGTTTATCGGCAGGGGGCATCACTGAAGCTTTCTTT.

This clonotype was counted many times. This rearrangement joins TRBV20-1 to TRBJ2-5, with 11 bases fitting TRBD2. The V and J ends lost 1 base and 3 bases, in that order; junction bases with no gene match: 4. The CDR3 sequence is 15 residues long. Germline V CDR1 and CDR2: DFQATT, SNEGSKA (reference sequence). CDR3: CSARVASGGKETQYF. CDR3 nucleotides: TGCAGTGCTAGAGTGGCTAGCGGGGGGAAAGAGACCCAGTACTTC.

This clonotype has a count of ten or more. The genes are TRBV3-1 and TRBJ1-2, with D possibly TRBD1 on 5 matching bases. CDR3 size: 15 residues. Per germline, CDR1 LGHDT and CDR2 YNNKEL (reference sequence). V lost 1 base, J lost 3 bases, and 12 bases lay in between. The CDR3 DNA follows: TGTGCCAGCAGCCAAGGGATAGGGGTGGACTATGGCTACACCTTC. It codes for CASSQGIGVDYGYTF. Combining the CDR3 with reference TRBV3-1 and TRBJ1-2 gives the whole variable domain DTAVSQTPKYLVTQMGNDKSIKCEQNLGHDTMYWYKQDSKKFLKIMFSYNNKELIINETVPNRFSPKSPDKAHLNLHINSLELGDSAVYFCASSQGIGVDYGYTFGSGTRLTVV.

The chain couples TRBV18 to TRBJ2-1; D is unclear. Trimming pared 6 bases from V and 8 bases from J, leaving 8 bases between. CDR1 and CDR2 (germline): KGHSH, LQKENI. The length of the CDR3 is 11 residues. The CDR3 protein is CASSTAHEQFF. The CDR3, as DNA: TGTGCCAGCTCTACTGCCCATGAGCAGTTCTTC.

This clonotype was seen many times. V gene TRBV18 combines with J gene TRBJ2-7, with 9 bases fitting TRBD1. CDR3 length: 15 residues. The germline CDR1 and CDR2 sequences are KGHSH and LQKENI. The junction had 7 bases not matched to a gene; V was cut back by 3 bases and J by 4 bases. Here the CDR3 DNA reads TGTGCCAGCTCACCGGAAGGACAGGGGAGATACGAGCAGTACTTC. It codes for CASSPEGQGRYEQYF.

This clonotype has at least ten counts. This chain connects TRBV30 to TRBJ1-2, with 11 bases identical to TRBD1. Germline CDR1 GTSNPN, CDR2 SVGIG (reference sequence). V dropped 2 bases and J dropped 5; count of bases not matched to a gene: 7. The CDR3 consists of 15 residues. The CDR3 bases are TGTGCCTGGAGTCTTGGGACAGGGGGAAGTTATGGCTACACCTTC. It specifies CAWSLGTGGSYGYTF.

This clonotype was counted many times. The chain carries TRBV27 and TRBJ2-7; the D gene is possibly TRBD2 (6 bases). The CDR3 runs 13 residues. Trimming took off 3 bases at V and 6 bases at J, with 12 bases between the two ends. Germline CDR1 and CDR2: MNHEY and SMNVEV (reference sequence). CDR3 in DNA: TGTGCCAGCAGTTTCGGAGGGGCCGGCGAGCAGTACTTC. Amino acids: CASSFGGAGEQYF.

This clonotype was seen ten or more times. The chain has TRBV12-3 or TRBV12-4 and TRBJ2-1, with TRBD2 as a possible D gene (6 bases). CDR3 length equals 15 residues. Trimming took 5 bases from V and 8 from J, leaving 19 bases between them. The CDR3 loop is CASSIGGTVIDEQFF. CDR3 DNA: TGTGCCAGCAGTATCGGCGGGACTGTTATCGATGAGCAGTTCTTC.

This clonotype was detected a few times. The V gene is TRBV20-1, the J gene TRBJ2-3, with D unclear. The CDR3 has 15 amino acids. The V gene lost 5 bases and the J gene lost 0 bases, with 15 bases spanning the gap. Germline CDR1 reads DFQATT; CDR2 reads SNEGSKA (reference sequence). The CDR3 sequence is CSAGPLAASTDTQYF. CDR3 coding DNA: TGCAGTGCTGGCCCCCTGGCGGCTAGCACAGATACGCAGTATTTT.

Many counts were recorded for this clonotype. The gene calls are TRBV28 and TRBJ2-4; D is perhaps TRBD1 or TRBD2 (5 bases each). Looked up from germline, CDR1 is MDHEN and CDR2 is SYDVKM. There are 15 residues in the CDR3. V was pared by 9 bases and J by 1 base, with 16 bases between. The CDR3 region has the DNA TGTGCCAGTTCGCAATCCGGGGCGGCCAAAAACATTCAGTACTTC. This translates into CASSQSGAAKNIQYF.

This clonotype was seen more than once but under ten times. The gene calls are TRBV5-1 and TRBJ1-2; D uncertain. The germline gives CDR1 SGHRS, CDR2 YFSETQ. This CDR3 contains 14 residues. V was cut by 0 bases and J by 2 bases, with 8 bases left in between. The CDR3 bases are TGCGCCAGCAGCTTGGAGGGCAGAAACTATGGCTACACCTTC. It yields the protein CASSLEGRNYGYTF.

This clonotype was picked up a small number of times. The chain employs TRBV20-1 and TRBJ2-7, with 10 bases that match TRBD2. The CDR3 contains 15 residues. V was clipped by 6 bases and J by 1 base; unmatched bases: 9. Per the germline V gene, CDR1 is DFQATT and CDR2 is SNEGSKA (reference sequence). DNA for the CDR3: TGCAGTGCCGGGGGGGCTAGCGGGGGATCCTACGAGCAGTACTTC. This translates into CSAGGASGGSYEQYF.

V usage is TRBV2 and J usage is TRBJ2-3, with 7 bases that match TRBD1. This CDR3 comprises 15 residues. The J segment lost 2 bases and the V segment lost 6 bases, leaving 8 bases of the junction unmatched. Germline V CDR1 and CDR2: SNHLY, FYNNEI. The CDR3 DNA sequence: TGTGCCAGCAGCCCGGCAGGGGGTCTCACAGATACGCAGTATTTT. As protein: CASSPAGGLTDTQYF.

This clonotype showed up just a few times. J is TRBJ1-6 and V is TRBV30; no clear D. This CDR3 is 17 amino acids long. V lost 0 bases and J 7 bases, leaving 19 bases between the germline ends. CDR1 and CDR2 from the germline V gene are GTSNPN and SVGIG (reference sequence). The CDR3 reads CAWSVRSGGGSNSPLHF. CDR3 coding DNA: TGTGCCTGGAGTGTACGGTCGGGCGGAGGGTCAAATTCACCCCTCCACTTT.

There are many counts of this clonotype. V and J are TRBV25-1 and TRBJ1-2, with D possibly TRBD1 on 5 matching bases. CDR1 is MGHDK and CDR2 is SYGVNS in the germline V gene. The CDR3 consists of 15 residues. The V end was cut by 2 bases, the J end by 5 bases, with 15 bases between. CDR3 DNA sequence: TGTGCCAGCAGTGAAGGCGGGACGGCCTATTATGGCTACACCTTC. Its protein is CASSEGGTAYYGYTF.

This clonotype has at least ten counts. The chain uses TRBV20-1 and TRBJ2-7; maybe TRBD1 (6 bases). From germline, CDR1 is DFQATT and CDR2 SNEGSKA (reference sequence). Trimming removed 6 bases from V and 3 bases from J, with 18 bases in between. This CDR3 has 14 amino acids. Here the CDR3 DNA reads TGCAGTGCCCCGACCGGGCAGGGGAGCTACGAGCAGTACTTC. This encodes CSAPTGQGSYEQYF.

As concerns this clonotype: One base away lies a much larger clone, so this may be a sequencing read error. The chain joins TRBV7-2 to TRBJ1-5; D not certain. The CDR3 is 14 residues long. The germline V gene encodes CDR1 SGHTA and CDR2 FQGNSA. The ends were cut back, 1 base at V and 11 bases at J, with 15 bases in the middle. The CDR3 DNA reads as TGTGCCAGCAGCTTAGATTCCCGGTCTTCGACCCAGCATTTT. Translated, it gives CASSLDSRSSTQHF.

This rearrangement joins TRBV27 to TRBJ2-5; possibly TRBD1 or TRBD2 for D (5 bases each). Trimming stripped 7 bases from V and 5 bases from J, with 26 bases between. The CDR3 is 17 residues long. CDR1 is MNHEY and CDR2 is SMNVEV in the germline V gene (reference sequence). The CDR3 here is CASKPSPGPSKRETQYF. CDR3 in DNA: TGTGCCAGCAAGCCTTCCCCGGGACCCAGTAAGAGGGAGACCCAGTACTTC.

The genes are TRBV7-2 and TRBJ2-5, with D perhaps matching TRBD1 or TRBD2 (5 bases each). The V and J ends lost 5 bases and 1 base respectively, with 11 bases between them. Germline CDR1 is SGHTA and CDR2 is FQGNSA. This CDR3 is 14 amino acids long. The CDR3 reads CASSPGRVQETQYF. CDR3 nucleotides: TGTGCCAGCAGCCCGGGACGGGTCCAAGAGACCCAGTACTTC.

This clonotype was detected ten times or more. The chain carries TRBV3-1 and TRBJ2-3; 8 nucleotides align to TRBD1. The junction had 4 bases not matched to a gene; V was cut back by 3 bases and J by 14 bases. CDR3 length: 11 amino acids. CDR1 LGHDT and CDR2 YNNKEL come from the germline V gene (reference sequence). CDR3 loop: CASSQGQVSYF. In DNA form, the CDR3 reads TGTGCCAGCAGCCAGGGACAGGTTTCGTATTTT.

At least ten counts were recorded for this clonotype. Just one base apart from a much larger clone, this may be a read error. The CDR3 region has the DNA TGCAGTGCTGGGGGAATCACGGGGCAAGAGACCCAGTACTTC. Translating gives CSAGGITGQETQYF. The chain uses TRBV20-1 and TRBJ2-5; the D gene could be TRBD1 or TRBD2 (5 bases each). In germline, CDR1 is DFQATT, CDR2 SNEGSKA (reference sequence). Between the trimmed V and J ends, which lost 5 bases and 2 bases, there was a span of 15 bases. The CDR3 loop spans 14 amino acids.

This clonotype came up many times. The CDR3 region is CSITTRALAHEQYF. CDR3 in DNA: TGCAGCATCACCACCCGGGCTCTCGCCCACGAGCAGTACTTC. The chain carries TRBV29-1 and TRBJ2-7; D unresolved. Looked up from germline, CDR1 is SQVTM and CDR2 is ANQGSEA. The CDR3 runs 14 residues. V lost 8 bases and J 5 bases, leaving 22 bases between the germline ends.

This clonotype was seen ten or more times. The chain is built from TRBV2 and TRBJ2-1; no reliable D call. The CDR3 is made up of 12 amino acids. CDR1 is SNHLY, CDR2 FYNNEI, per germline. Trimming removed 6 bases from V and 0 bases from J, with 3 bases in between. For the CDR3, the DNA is TGTGCCAGCAGCGGCTCCTACAATGAGCAGTTCTTC. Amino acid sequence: CASSGSYNEQFF.

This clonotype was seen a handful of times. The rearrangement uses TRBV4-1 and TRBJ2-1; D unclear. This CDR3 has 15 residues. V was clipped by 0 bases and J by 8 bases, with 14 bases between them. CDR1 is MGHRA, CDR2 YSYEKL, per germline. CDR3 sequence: CASSQDLSARDEQFF. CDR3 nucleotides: TGCGCCAGCAGCCAAGATCTTTCCGCTCGCGATGAGCAGTTCTTC.

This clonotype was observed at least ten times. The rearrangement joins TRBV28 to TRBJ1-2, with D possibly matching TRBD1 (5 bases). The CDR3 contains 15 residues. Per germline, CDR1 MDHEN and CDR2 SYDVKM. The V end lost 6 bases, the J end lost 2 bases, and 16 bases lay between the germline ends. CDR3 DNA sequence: TGTGCCAGCAGGTCTGACAGCCTTCGGAACTATGGCTACACCTTC. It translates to CASRSDSLRNYGYTF.